Following are 17 T cell receptor beta chains from one sample sequenced in a study of T cells in Graves' hyperthyroidism and ophthalmopathy. Amplification of TCR beta CDR3 regions was performed using RNA transcripts as template. HTBI primers were the set used in a first-round RT-PCR of the TCR CDR3. Via MiXCR, TCRdb re-called the multiplex PCR reads, giving one row per CDR3 protein. This table has hundreds of thousands of distinct CDR3 sequences, approximately 13% appearing once. Input material: blood. Every receptor here comes from a woman aged 25 to 39 with Graves' hyperthyroidism.

This clonotype was counted many times. The rearrangement joins TRBV20-1 to TRBJ2-7, with no clear D. Per the germline V gene, CDR1 is DFQATT and CDR2 is SNEGSKA (reference sequence). The CDR3 loop spans 12 amino acids. V lost 7 bases and J lost 4, with 14 bases in between. The CDR3 DNA follows: TGCAGTGTAGAGAGTTCTGGGTACGAGCAGTACTTC. Amino acids: CSVESSGYEQYF.

This clonotype was detected many times. The chain couples TRBV12-3 or TRBV12-4 to TRBJ2-5, with no clear D. The CDR3 totals 14 residues. V shed 5 bases and J shed 7 bases, with 17 bases lying between them. This CDR3 is CASSTAATIRTQYF. The DNA of the CDR3 is TGTGCCAGCAGTACCGCAGCGACGATACGGACCCAGTACTTC.

This clonotype was counted between two and nine times. CDR3 protein: CATSSIEGPLYSNQPQHF. The CDR3 DNA sequence: TGTGCCACCAGCAGTATTGAAGGGCCTCTTTATAGCAATCAGCCCCAGCATTTT. The chain combines TRBV15 with TRBJ1-5; no reliable D call. CDR3 size: 18 residues. V lost 3 bases, J lost 0 bases, and 18 bases lay in between. Germline V gene sequence: CDR1 LNHNV, CDR2 YYDKDF (reference sequence).

This chain joins TRBV7-2 and TRBJ2-1; D is possibly TRBD1 (5 bases). The V gene's germline CDR1 is SGHTA and CDR2 FQGNSA. The ends were cut back, 1 base at V and 5 bases at J, with 12 bases in the middle. There are 15 residues in the CDR3. This chain's CDR3 is CASSLGLRANNEQFF. The CDR3 DNA is TGTGCCAGCAGCTTAGGCCTCAGGGCGAACAATGAGCAGTTCTTC.

For this clonotype: Possible read error: a much larger clone is one base away. V and J are TRBV7-9 and TRBJ2-3; the D is unclear. Per the germline V gene, CDR1 is SEHNR and CDR2 is FQNEAQ (reference sequence). The V end was cut by 5 bases, the J end by 2 bases, with 5 bases between. This CDR3 region has 12 residues. The CDR3 region has the DNA TGTGCCAGCAGCCTATACACAGATACGCAGTATTTT. This sequence encodes CASSLYTDTQYF.

This clonotype was counted a few times. V and J are TRBV2 and TRBJ1-5, with D unclear. The V end lost 0 bases, the J end lost 0 bases, and 9 bases lay between the germline ends. CDR3 length equals 16 residues. From germline, CDR1 is SNHLY and CDR2 FYNNEI. The CDR3 spells CASSEAISHSNQPQHF. The DNA of the CDR3 is TGTGCCAGCAGTGAAGCGATTAGCCATAGCAATCAGCCCCAGCATTTT.

This clonotype was seen many times. This rearrangement joins TRBV12-3 or TRBV12-4 to TRBJ2-7, with D perhaps given as TRBD1 or TRBD2 (5 bases each). CDR3 length: 13 residues. Trimming left V 6 bases short and J 7 bases short, with 16 bases between. CDR3 sequence (DNA): TGTGCCAGCAGGGGGGACGGTCCCCAGGAGCAGTACTTC. Its protein product is CASRGDGPQEQYF.

This clonotype was recorded at least ten times. The J gene is TRBJ2-7, the V gene TRBV20-1, with D perhaps TRBD1 (5 bases). Germline CDR1 DFQATT, CDR2 SNEGSKA (reference sequence). V lost 0 bases and J 8 bases, leaving 17 bases between the germline ends. The CDR3 totals 14 residues. The CDR3 spells CSARDPGAVQKQYF. The CDR3 DNA reads as TGCAGTGCTAGAGATCCTGGGGCAGTCCAAAAGCAGTACTTC.

This clonotype was observed a handful of times. The chain combines TRBV5-1 with TRBJ1-1, with D perhaps matching TRBD1 (5 bases). This CDR3 contains 14 residues. Trimming shortened V by 4 bases and J by 1 base, and 11 bases separated the two germline ends. Germline loops: CDR1 SGHRS, CDR2 YFSETQ. As DNA, the CDR3 is TGCGCCAGCAGCGGGACGGGTGGGAACACTGAAGCTTTCTTT. This translates into CASSGTGGNTEAFF.

J is TRBJ2-7 and V is TRBV5-6; 8 bases are a match to TRBD1. V gave up 3 bases and J gave up 3 bases; unmatched junction bases: 11. The CDR3 is 16 residues long. Germline CDR1 SGHDT, CDR2 YYEEEE. CDR3 loop: CASSSILGTGVYEQYF. CDR3 nucleotide sequence: TGTGCCAGCAGCTCCATCCTGGGGACAGGAGTCTACGAGCAGTACTTC.

At least ten counts were recorded for this clonotype. The CDR3 region is CASTSSYATEAFF. The CDR3 DNA is TGTGCCAGCACCTCGTCGTACGCGACTGAAGCTTTCTTT. The chain couples TRBV12-3 or TRBV12-4 to TRBJ1-1; D uncertain. The CDR3 sequence is 13 residues long. V lost 7 bases and J 5 bases, leaving 14 bases between the germline ends.

The chain recombines TRBV29-1 with TRBJ2-3, with D perhaps assigned TRBD1 or TRBD2 (5 bases each). This CDR3 comprises 15 residues. In germline, CDR1 is SQVTM, CDR2 ANQGSEA. V gave up 6 bases and J gave up 1 base, with 17 bases separating them. The CDR3 protein is CSVAGTLVGTDTQYF. CDR3 DNA sequence: TGCAGCGTCGCAGGGACCTTGGTTGGCACAGATACGCAGTATTTT.

The J gene is TRBJ2-1, the V gene TRBV20-1, with 9 positions matching TRBD1. Germline CDR1 is DFQATT and CDR2 is SNEGSKA (reference sequence). Trimming took 5 bases from V and 5 from J; bases not matched to a gene: 19. The CDR3 loop spans 18 amino acids. Written as DNA, the CDR3 is TGCAGTGCTTGGGGGGTGGGACAGGGATCGGGGTGGGACAATGAGCAGTTCTTC. It encodes CSAWGVGQGSGWDNEQFF.

This clonotype was observed a handful of times. V usage is TRBV3-1 and J usage is TRBJ1-2, with D tentatively TRBD1 (5 bases). The germline gives CDR1 LGHDT, CDR2 YNNKEL (reference sequence). V lost 5 bases and J 4 bases, leaving 14 bases between the germline ends. This CDR3 is built from 14 residues. Here the CDR3 reads CASSSDKRAYGYTF. The CDR3 DNA reads TGTGCCAGCAGCTCGGACAAGAGAGCCTATGGCTACACCTTC.

This clonotype showed up just a few times. This chain connects TRBV30 to TRBJ1-5, with 8 bases identical to TRBD1. Germline V gene sequence: CDR1 GTSNPN, CDR2 SVGIG (reference sequence). The CDR3 length is 14 residues. With V trimmed by 2 bases and J by 2 bases, 2 bases remained unmatched. Here the CDR3 reads CAWSQTGGNQPQHF. CDR3 nucleotides: TGTGCCTGGAGTCAGACAGGGGGCAATCAGCCCCAGCATTTT.

The chain is built from TRBV28 and TRBJ2-5, with D perhaps TRBD2 (5 bases). CDR1 MDHEN and CDR2 SYDVKM come from the germline V gene. The CDR3 spans 14 residues. Between the trimmed V and J ends, which lost 3 bases and 5 bases, there was a span of 13 bases. In DNA, the CDR3 is TGTGCCAGCAGTTTTGCCCCAACGGGGGAGACCCAGTACTTC. This encodes CASSFAPTGETQYF.

V usage is TRBV2 and J usage is TRBJ2-3; TRBD2 aligns across 9 bases. The CDR3 is 14 amino acids. Germline loops: CDR1 SNHLY, CDR2 FYNNEI. V lost 6 bases to trimming and J lost 1 base; unmatched junction nucleotides: 2. The CDR3 loop is CASSWTSGTDTQYF. The DNA of the CDR3 is TGTGCCAGCAGCTGGACTAGCGGCACAGATACGCAGTATTTT.